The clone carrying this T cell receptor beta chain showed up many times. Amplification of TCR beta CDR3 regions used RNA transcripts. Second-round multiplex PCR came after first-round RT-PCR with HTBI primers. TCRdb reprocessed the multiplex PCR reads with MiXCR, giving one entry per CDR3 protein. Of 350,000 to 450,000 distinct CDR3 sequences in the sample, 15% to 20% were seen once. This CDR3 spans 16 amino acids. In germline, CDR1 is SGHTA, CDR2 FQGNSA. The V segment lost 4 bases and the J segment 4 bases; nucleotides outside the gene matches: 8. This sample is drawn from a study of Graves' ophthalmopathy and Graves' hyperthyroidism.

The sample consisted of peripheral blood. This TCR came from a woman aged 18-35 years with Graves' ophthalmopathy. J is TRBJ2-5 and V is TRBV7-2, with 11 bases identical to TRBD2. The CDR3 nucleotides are TGTGCCAGCAGCTCCTCAATAGCGGGGGGGCGAGAGACCCAGTACTTC. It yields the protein CASSSSIAGGRETQYF.